The clone carrying this TCR beta chain was detected ten times or more. TCRbeta library construction was performed incorporating unique molecular identifiers. TCRdb processed the PCR reads anew with MiXCR; each CDR3 protein has one entry. This table holds some 640,000 distinct CDR3 sequences, 16% found once. This sample is part of a study of T-cell reconstitution after alpha-beta-depleted transplantation in children. Germline assignment: CDR1 ENHRY and CDR2 SYGVKD. The V gene end was trimmed by 10 bases and the J gene end by 4 bases; junction bases not matched to a gene: 7. The CDR3 consists of 13 residues.

The starting material was PBMCs from the stem cell graft donor, obtained from the stem cell graft. This TCR came from a human donor who donated a stem cell graft to a child with acute myeloid leukemia. The chain uses TRBV10-3 and TRBJ1-2; TRBD1 matches 9 bases. As DNA, the CDR3 is TGTGCCACCCGACAGGGGGACGGCTATGGCTACACCTTC. Protein sequence: CATRQGDGYGYTF.